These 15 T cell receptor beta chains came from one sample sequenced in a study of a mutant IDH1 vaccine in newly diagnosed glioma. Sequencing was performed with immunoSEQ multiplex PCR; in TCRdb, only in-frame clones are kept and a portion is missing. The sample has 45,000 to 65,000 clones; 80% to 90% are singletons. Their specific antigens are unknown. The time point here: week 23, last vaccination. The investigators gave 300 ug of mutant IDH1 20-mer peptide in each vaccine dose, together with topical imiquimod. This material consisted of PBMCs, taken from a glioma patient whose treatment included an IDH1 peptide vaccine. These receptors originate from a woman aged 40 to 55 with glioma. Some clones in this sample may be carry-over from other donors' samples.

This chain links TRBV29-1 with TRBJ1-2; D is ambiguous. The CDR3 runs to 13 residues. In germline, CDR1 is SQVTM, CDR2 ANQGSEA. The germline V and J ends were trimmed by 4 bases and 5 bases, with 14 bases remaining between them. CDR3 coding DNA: TGCAGCGTTGGATCCGGGTCCTCGTATGGCTACACCTTC. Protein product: CSVGSGSSYGYTF.

The CDR3 protein is CASSFGFTGLADTQYF. The CDR3 nucleotides read TGCGCCAGCAGCTTTGGATTTACAGGGCTTGCGGATACGCAGTATTTT. The rearrangement joins TRBV5-1 to TRBJ2-3, with a possible D match to TRBD1 (6 bases). Germline CDR1 SGHRS, CDR2 YFSETQ. The germline V and J ends were trimmed by 2 bases and 6 bases, with 19 bases remaining between them. The CDR3 has 16 amino acids. Complete variable domain (other parts from reference TRBV5-1 and TRBJ2-3): KAGVTQTPRYLIKTRGQQVTLSCSPISGHRSVSWYQQTPGQGLQFLFEYFSETQRNKGNFPGRFSGRQFSNSRSEMNVSTLELGDSALYLCASSFGFTGLADTQYFGPGTRLTVL.

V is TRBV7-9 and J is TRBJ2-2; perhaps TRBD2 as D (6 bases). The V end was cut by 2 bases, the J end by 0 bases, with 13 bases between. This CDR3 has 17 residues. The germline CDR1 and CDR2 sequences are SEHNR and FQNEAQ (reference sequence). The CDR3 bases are TGTGCCAGCAGCTTACGTTCCGGGGGAGCGAACACCGGGGAGCTGTTTTTT. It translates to CASSLRSGGANTGELFF. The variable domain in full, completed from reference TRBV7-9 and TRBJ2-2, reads DTGVSQNPRHKITKRGQNVTFRCDPISEHNRLYWYRQTLGQGPEFLTYFQNEAQLEKSRLLSDRFSAERPKGSFSTLEIQRTEQGDSAMYLCASSLRSGGANTGELFFGEGSRLTVL.

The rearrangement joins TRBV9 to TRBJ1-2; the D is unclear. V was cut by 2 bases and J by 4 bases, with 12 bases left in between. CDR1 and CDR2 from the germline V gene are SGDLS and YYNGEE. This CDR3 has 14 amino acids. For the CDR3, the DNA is TGTGCCAGCAGCGTGGGCAGTGATTCCTATGGCTACACCTTC. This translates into CASSVGSDSYGYTF.

CDR3 DNA sequence: TGTGCCAGCAGTCTAAGGCCCAGGGACACTGAAGCTTTCTTT. Residues: CASSLRPRDTEAFF. This sequence joins TRBV27 and TRBJ1-1, with D perhaps matching TRBD1 (5 bases). V gave up 5 bases and J gave up 3 bases, with 13 bases separating them. The CDR3 is 14 amino acids. The germline V gene has CDR1 MNHEY and CDR2 SMNVEV (reference sequence).

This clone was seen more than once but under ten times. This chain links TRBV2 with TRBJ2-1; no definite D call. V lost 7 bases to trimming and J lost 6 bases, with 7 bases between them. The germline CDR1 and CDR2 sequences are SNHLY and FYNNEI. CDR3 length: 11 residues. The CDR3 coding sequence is TGTGCCAGCATAGCTATCAATGAGCAGTTCTTC. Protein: CASIAINEQFF.

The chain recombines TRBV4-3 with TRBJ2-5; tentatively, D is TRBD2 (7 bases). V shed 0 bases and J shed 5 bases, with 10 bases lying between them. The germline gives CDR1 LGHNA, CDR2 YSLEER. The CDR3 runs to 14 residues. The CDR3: CASSQDRGGETQYF. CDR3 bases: TGCGCCAGCAGCCAAGATAGGGGGGGTGAGACCCAGTACTTC.

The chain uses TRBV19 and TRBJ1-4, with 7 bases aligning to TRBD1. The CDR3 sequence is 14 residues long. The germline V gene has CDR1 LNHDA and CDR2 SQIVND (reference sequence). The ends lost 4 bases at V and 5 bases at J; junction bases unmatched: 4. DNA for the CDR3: TGTGCCAGTAGTACACAGGGGACGAATGAAAAACTGTTTTTT. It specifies CASSTQGTNEKLFF. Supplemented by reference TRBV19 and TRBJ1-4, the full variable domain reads DGGITQSPKYLFRKEGQNVTLSCEQNLNHDAMYWYRQDPGQGLRLIYYSQIVNDFQKGDIAEGYSVSREKKESFPLTVTSAQKNPTAFYLCASSTQGTNEKLFFGSGTQLSVL.

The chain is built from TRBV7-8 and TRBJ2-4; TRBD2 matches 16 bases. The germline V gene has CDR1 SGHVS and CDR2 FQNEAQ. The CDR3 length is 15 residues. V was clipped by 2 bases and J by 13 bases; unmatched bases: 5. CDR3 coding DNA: TGTGCCAGCAGCTTAACCGGGACTAGCGGGGGGGGACAGTACTTC. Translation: CASSLTGTSGGGQYF.

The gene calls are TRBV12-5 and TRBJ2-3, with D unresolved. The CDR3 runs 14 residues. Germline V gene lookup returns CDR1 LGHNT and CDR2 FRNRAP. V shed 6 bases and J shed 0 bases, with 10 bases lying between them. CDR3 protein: CASGPSTSTDTQYF. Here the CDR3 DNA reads TGTGCTAGTGGCCCCAGCACTAGCACAGATACGCAGTATTTT.

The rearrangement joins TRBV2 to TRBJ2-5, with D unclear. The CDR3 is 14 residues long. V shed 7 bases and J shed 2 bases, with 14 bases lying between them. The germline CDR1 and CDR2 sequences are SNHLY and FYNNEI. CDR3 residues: CASNKGRLQETQYF. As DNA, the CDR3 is TGTGCCAGCAACAAGGGCAGGTTACAAGAGACCCAGTACTTC.

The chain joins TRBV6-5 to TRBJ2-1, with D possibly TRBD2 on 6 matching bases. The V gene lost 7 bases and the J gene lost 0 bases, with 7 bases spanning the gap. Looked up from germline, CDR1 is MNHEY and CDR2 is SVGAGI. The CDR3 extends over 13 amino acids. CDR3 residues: CASKEGSYNEQFF. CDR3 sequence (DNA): TGTGCCAGCAAGGAGGGCTCCTACAATGAGCAGTTCTTC.

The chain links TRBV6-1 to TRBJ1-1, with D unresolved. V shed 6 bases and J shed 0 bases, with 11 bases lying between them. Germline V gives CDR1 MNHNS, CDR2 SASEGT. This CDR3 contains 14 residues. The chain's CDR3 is CASREPGMNTEAFF. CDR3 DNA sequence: TGTGCCAGCAGGGAACCCGGGATGAACACTGAAGCTTTCTTT.

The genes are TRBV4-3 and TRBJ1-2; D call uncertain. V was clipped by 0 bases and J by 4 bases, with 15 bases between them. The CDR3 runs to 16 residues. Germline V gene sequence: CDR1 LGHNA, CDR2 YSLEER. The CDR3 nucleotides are TGCGCCAGCAGCCAAGATCCTACCAGGTCCCCCTATGGCTACACCTTC. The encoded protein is CASSQDPTRSPYGYTF.

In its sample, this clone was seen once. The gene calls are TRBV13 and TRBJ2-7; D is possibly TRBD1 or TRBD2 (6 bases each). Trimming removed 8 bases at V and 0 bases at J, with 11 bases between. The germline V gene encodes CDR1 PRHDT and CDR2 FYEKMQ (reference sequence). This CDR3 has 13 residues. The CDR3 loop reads CASSGGPSYEQYF. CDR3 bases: TGTGCCAGCTCTGGGGGGCCCTCCTACGAGCAGTACTTC.